This entry is about one TCR beta chain. Its specificity is unknown. This entry belongs to a study of T cell responses to AZD1222 COVID-19 vaccine. General study results and limits: Spike regions recognized by vaccine-associated CD4 TCRs spanned the protein, led by 160-218 and 743-854. Spike-specific TCR breadth and depth went up after people got two AZD1222 doses. It was only a handful of AZD1222 recipients who were seropositive at baseline.

CDR3 length equals 14 residues. Trimming pared 8 bases from V and 2 bases from J, leaving 13 bases between. Per germline, CDR1 MNHEY and CDR2 SVGAGI. Method: immunoSEQ multiplex PCR; TCRdb's copy keeps in-frame clones and lacks some. This table has fewer than 150,000 clones, about 89% appearing once. Some second doses came at about 4 weeks and others at about 12 weeks; these were pooled. The rearrangement uses TRBV6-5 and TRBJ1-3; D possibly corresponds to TRBD1 (5 bases). The sample was peripheral blood, taken 28 days after the second AZD1222 dose. This sequence originates from an adult who received the AZD1222 COVID-19 vaccine. CDR3 sequence: CASSIGGTGNTIYF. CDR3 nucleotides: TGTGCCAGCTCAATCGGGGGTACTGGAAACACCATATATTTT.